This T cell receptor beta chain appears in the sequencing data of a study of shared clonotypes between healthy human individuals. At deep level, the assay was performed. PBMC DNA, left unsorted, was sequenced on ten immunoSEQ deep assay plates. The protocol was immunoSEQ multiplex PCR, while the TCRdb copy is restricted to in-frame clones and leaves out a portion. The sample lists 400,000 to 500,000 clones; approximately 80% were seen once. CDR3 size: 13 residues. The germline gives CDR1 KGHSH, CDR2 LQKENI. The V end lost 8 bases, the J end lost 8 bases, and 16 bases lay between the germline ends. This clone was seen a handful of times.

The source material was PBMCs. This sequence was found in a woman aged 40 to 49 in good health. Some clones in this sample may be carry-over from other donors' samples. V usage is TRBV18 and J usage is TRBJ2-4; possible D gene TRBD2, 6 bases. The CDR3 DNA reads TGTGCCAGCACTCCGGGACTCGGAGACATTCAGTACTTC. Translation gives CASTPGLGDIQYF. The full variable domain, rest sourced from reference TRBV18 and TRBJ2-4, is NAGVMQNPRHLVRRRGQEARLRCSPMKGHSHVYWYRQLPEEGLKFMVYLQKENIIDESGMPKERFSAEFPKEGPSILRIQQVVRGDSAAYFCASTPGLGDIQYFGAGTRLSVL.